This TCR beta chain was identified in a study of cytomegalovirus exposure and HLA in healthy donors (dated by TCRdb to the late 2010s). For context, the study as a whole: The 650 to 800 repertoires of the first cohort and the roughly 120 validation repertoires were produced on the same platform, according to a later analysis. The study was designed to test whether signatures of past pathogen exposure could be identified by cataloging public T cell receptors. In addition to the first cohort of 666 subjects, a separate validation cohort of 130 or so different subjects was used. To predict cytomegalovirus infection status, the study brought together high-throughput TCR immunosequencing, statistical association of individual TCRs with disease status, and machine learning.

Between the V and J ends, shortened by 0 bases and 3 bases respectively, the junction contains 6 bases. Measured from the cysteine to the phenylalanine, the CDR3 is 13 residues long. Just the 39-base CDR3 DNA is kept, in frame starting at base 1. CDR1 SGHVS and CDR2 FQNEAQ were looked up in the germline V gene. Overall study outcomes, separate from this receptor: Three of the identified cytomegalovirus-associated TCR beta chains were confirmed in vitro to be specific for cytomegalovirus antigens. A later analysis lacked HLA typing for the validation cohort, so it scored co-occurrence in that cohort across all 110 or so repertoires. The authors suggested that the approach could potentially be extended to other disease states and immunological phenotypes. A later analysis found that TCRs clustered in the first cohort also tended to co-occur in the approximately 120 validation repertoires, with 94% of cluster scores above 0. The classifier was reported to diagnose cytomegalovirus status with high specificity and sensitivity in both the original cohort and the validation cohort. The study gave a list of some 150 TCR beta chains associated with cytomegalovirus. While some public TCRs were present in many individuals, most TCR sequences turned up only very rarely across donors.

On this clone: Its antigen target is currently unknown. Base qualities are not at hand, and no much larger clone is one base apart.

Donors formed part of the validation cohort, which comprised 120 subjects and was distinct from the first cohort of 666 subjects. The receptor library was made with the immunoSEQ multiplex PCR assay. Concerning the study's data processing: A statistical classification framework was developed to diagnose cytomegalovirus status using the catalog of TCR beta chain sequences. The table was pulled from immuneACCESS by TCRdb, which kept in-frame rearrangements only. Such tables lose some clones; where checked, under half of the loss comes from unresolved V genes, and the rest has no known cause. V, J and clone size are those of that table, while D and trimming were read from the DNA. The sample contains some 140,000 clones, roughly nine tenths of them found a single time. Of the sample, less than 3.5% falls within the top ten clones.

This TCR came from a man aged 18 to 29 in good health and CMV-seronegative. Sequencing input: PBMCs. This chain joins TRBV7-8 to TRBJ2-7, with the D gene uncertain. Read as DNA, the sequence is TGTGCCAGCAGCTTAGCCAGGAACTACGAGCAGTACTTC. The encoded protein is CASSLARNYEQYF. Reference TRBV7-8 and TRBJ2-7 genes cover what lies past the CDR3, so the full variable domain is GAGVSQSPRYKVAKRGQDVALRCDPISGHVSLFWYQQALGQGPEFLTYFQNEAQLDKSGLPSDRFFAERPEGSVSTLKIQRTQQEDSAVYLCASSLARNYEQYFGPGTRLTVT.